This is a list of T cell receptor beta chains from one sample in a study of blood T cell repertoires in COVID-19. TCRdb's table, derived via immunoSEQ multiplex PCR, lists solely in-frame clones and lacks some. The data show more than 150,000 clones, 65% to 90% seen once. Sequencing input: PBMCs or T cells enriched from blood (not recorded which). These receptors came from a man in his forties who had recovered from COVID-19. Each CDR3 is given with its conserved first and last residue. The order of the fields is D gene, clone size, J gene, V gene, CDR3 protein, CDR3 DNA. D genes are given only for firm matches. Clone size, where shown, is once, few, many, or a class for clones that have expanded.

.	.	TRBJ1-1	TRBV9	CASSGAGGRKNTEAFF	TGTGCCAGCAGCGGAGCGGGGGGACGGAAGAACACTGAAGCTTTCTTT
.	.	TRBJ1-6	TRBV24-1	CATSEFRVFDNSPLHF	TGTGCCACCAGTGAATTCAGGGTTTTCGATAATTCACCCCTCCACTTT
TRBD2	.	TRBJ2-1	TRBV3-1/TRBV3-2	CASSPPGLGYNEQFF	TGTGCCAGCAGTCCTCCGGGACTAGGCTACAATGAGCAGTTCTTC
.	.	TRBJ2-5	TRBV5-1	CASSLGARADSETQYF	TGCGCCAGCAGCTTGGGAGCCAGGGCCGATTCAGAGACCCAGTACTTC
.	.	TRBJ2-7	TRBV6-5	CASSRRLGLTDEQYF	TGTGCCAGCAGCCGCCGTTTGGGACTTACCGACGAGCAGTACTTC
TRBD1	.	TRBJ2-5	TRBV4-1	CASSPPRQGRRETQYF	TGCGCCAGCAGCCCCCCCCGACAGGGTCGGAGAGAGACCCAGTACTTC
.	.	TRBJ2-7	TRBV2	CASRPYESASSYEQYF	TGTGCCAGCAGGCCCTATGAGAGCGCGAGCTCCTACGAGCAGTACTTC
.	few	TRBJ1-2	TRBV4-3	CASSQDWAYGYTF	TGCGCCAGCAGCCAAGATTGGGCCTATGGCTACACCTTC
TRBD1	.	TRBJ2-3	TRBV7-9	CASSPNGQGARTDTQYF	TGTGCCAGCAGCCCAAACGGACAGGGGGCGAGAACAGATACGCAGTATTTT
TRBD2	.	TRBJ2-3	TRBV5-3	CARSSRLAGGTDTQYF	TGTGCCAGAAGTTCGCGACTAGCGGGAGGCACAGATACGCAGTATTTT
TRBD1	.	TRBJ2-1	TRBV18	CASSGSGGSSYNEQFF	TGTGCCAGCTCAGGCTCAGGGGGTAGCTCCTACAATGAGCAGTTCTTC
TRBD2	.	TRBJ2-1	TRBV19	CASSRIAGSSYNEQFF	TGTGCCAGTAGTCGAATAGCGGGTAGCTCCTACAATGAGCAGTTCTTC
.	.	TRBJ1-3	TRBV13	CASSEGRNSGNTIYF	TGTGCCAGCAGCGAGGGCAGGAACTCTGGAAACACCATATATTTT
TRBD1	.	TRBJ2-7	TRBV5-1	CASSTLTGSPYEQYF	TGCGCCAGCAGCACGTTGACAGGGAGCCCCTACGAGCAGTACTTC
.	.	TRBJ1-2	TRBV28	CASRQGDGYTF	TGTGCCAGCAGGCAGGGTGATGGCTACACCTTC
.	.	TRBJ1-2	TRBV29-1	CSVEDRRGSYTF	TGCAGCGTTGAAGATCGGCGAGGAAGCTACACCTTC
.	.	TRBJ2-1	TRBV27	CASSFRGFSYNEQFF	TGTGCCAGCAGTTTCCGGGGGTTCTCCTACAATGAGCAGTTCTTC
.	.	TRBJ1-1	TRBV5-1	CASSLQTSGVTEAFF	TGCGCCAGCAGCTTGCAGACATCGGGGGTCACTGAAGCTTTCTTT
.	.	TRBJ2-6	TRBV14	CASSQDRENTGANVLTF	TGTGCCAGCAGCCAAGACAGGGAAAACACTGGGGCCAACGTCCTGACTTTC
TRBD1	.	TRBJ1-2	TRBV6-5	CASSWDRVSGYTF	TGTGCCAGCAGTTGGGACAGGGTGAGCGGCTACACCTTC